This T cell receptor (beta chain) was profiled in a study of cytomegalovirus exposure and HLA in healthy donors. Germline trimming cut 7 bases from V and 3 bases from J; bases unmatched to any gene: 8. The germline V gene encodes CDR1 MNHNY and CDR2 SVGAGI (reference sequence). The CDR3 covers 14 residues. Clones were read by immunoSEQ multiplex PCR, and TCRdb kept only the in-frame ones, dropping some. The sample consists of about 110,000 clones, around 82% of them appearing once. The sample was PBMCs. The V and J genes are TRBV6-6 and TRBJ2-7; 8 nucleotides align to TRBD1. The source of this sequence is a woman under 30 in good health and CMV-seronegative. CDR3 in DNA: TGTGCCAGCAAGACCGGGACAGGTCTCTACGAGCAGTACTTC. Its protein product is CASKTGTGLYEQYF.